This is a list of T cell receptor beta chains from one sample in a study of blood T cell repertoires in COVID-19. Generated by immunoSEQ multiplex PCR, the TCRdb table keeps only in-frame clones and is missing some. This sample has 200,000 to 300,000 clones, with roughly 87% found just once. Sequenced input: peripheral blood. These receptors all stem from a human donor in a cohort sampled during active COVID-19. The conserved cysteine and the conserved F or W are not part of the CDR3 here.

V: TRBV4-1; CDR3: ASSQDPPGREANQPQH
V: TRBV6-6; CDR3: ASSYLASGRDTQY
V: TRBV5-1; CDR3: ASSPGQGTDTEAF
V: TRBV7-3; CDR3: ASSSSGQGLVDSEAF
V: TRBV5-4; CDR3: ASSQGRGTGRYNEQF
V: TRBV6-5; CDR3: ASSYSTSGGYEQY
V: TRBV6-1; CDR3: ASSEAGRDTGELF
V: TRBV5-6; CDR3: ASRLAGGPGYNEQF
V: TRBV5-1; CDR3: ASSLPRAGDSLGYT
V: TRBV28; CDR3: ASSFTIYGYT
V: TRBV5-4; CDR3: ASSSNRNRSSYEQY
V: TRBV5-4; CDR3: ASSLETRSTDTQY
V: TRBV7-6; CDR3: ASSSTSGGGYKASYEQY
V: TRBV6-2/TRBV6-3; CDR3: ASSPGDSTFYEQY
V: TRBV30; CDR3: AWAQGPPYGYT
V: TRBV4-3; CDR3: ASSQDWARSNQPQH
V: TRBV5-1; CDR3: ASSLRGGAGDEQY
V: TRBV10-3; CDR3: AISDKGDYGYT
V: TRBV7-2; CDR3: ASSEGTGAFHEQY
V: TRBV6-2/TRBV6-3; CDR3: ASSYWAFPGGPPHEQY
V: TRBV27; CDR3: ASRAGGGGNQPQH
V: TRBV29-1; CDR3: SVEDPGQSYEQY
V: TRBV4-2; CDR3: ASSLGWDRDRNQPQH
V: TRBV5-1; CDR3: ASSLGGNYEQY
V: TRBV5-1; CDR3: ASSRRARGFTGELF
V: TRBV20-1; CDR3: SASSRRGASYEQY
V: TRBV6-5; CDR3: ASSYSMTDYNSPLH
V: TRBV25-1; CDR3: ASGAGVNQPQH
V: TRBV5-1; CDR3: ASSLGQGDGYT
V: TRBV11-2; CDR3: ASSLDVLNTEAF
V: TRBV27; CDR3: ASSLSDRGYGYT
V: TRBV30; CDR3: AWSVGGTSYEQY
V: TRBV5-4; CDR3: AGQGQGNYGYT
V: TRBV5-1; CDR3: ASSEISGNTIY
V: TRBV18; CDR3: ASSPGLADFSYNEQF
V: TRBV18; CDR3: ASSPPATGGQPQH
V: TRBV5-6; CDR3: ASSLWGLDEQY
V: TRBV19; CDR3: ASTTSGTGVGGYT
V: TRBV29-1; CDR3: SVDQQGLYGYT
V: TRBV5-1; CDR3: ASSLADSAYGYT
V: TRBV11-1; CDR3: ASSRQGYEQY
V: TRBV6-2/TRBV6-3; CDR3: ASSRGQGRYEQY
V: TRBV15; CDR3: ATSRDVDKAGNTIY
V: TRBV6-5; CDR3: ASTRGLGNSPLH
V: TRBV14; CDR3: ASSQRTNTEAF
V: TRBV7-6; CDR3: ASSSGQGRYGYT
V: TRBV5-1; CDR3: ASSPRAGLNTEAF